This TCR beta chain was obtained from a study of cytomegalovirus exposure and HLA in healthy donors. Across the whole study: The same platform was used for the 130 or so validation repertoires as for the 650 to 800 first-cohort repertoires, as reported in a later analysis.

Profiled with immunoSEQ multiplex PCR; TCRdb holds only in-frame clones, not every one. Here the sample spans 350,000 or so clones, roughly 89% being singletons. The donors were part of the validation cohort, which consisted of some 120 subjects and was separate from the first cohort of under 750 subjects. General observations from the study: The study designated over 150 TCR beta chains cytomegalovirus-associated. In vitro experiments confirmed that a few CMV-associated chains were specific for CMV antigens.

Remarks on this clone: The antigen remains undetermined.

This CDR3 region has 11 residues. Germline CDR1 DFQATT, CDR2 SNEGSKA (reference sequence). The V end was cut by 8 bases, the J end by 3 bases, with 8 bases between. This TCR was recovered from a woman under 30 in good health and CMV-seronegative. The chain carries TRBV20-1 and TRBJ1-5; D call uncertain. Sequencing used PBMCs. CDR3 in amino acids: CSSGYNQPQHF. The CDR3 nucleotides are TGCAGTAGCGGTTACAATCAGCCCCAGCATTTT.